This entry concerns a single T cell receptor (beta chain). Antigen unknown. Before being chosen for sequencing, patients had shown CD8+CD57+ cell expansion by flow cytometry. V was cut by 4 bases and J by 1 base, with 7 bases left in between. The CDR3 is 13 residues long. Germline loops: CDR1 KGHDR, CDR2 SFDVKD. The sample is drawn from a study of CD8+CD57+ T cells in acquired aplastic anemia. Regarding the study as a whole: Patient and control CD8+ Simpson's diversity was not significantly different.

TCR beta VDJ and CDR3 profiling used genomic DNA as template. TCRdb called the reads again in MiXCR, with one record for every CDR3 protein. The sample lists roughly 80,000 distinct CDR3 sequences; roughly 70% were seen once. This receptor was taken from a human donor with aplastic anemia. Sequencing was performed on sorted CD4+, CD8+, or CD8+CD57+ T cells (not recorded which) from PBMCs. J is TRBJ2-7 and V is TRBV24-1; a weak D match, TRBD1 (5 bases). The DNA of the CDR3 is TGTGCCACCAGTGACGACAGATCCTACGAGCAGTACTTC. Amino acid sequence: CATSDDRSYEQYF.